The sequence of this T cell receptor (beta chain) was determined in a study of blood T cells in healthy people across ages. Study summary: Template switching recovered approximately one barcoded beta molecule for every two T cells.

This clonotype appeared many times. For the second PCR, which ran for 7 to 11 cycles, a sample-barcoded 5' primer and a J-beta primer mix were used. Every single cDNA molecule received a tag from a template-switch adaptor with 12 random nucleotides. From the 5' RACE reads, TCRdb called clonotypes with MiXCR, one entry per CDR3 protein. This sample has hundreds of thousands of distinct CDR3 sequences, with more than 25% found just once. Germline-derived CDR1 and CDR2 are SGHTA and FQGNSA. V dropped 5 bases and J dropped 1 base, with 14 bases sitting between them. The CDR3 is made up of 15 amino acids. This clonotype was obtained from a woman older than 75 in good health. This chain connects TRBV7-2 to TRBJ1-1, with D maybe TRBD1 (5 bases). Sequencing was carried out using blood. The CDR3 DNA follows: TGTGCCAGCAGCCCTCAGACAGCACCGAACACTGAAGCTTTCTTT. Encoded protein: CASSPQTAPNTEAFF.